This is a list of T cell receptor beta chains from one sample in a study of blood T cell repertoires in COVID-19. The table came from immunoSEQ multiplex PCR; TCRdb's copy has only in-frame clones and leaves some out. The table shows about 200,000 clones, with around 89% occurring only once. Sequencing was done on a sample of PBMCs or T cells enriched from blood (not recorded which). These receptors originate from a woman younger than 35 who had recovered from COVID-19. Both conserved end residues are part of each CDR3. A D gene is named only where the DNA matches it firmly. Clone size is shown for a subset of rows, as once, few, many or a class of expanded clone.

J: TRBJ1-1; D: TRBD1; V: TRBV29-1; size: .; CDR3: CSVKGQGASPEAFF; DNA: TGCAGCGTAAAGGGACAGGGGGCGTCACCTGAAGCTTTCTTT
J: TRBJ1-2; D: TRBD1; V: TRBV5-1; size: .; CDR3: CASSLGQGYYGYTF; DNA: TGCGCCAGCAGCTTGGGACAGGGTTACTATGGCTACACCTTC
J: TRBJ1-4; D: TRBD1; V: TRBV19; size: .; CDR3: CASRSRRQGNEKLFF; DNA: TGTGCCAGTAGAAGTCGACGACAGGGCAATGAAAAACTGTTTTTT
J: TRBJ1-1; D: TRBD1; V: TRBV27; size: .; CDR3: CASSLLWTGGVYTEAFF; DNA: TGTGCCAGCAGTTTACTCTGGACAGGGGGCGTCTACACTGAAGCTTTCTTT
J: TRBJ2-3; D: TRBD1; V: TRBV19; size: once; CDR3: CASSTRTGATDTQYF; DNA: TGTGCCAGTAGTACACGGACAGGGGCTACAGATACGCAGTATTTT
J: TRBJ1-1; D: .; V: TRBV28; size: .; CDR3: CASSPYPGQNTEAFF; DNA: TGTGCCAGCAGTCCTTATCCTGGACAGAACACTGAAGCTTTCTTT
J: TRBJ1-2; D: .; V: TRBV29-1; size: once; CDR3: CSVPNTGENYGYTF; DNA: TGCAGCGTTCCAAACACTGGGGAGAACTATGGCTACACCTTC
J: TRBJ1-2; D: TRBD1; V: TRBV4-2; size: .; CDR3: CASSLNEGTGGDGYTF; DNA: TGTGCCAGCAGCCTCAACGAAGGGACAGGGGGCGATGGCTACACCTTC
J: TRBJ2-3; D: TRBD2; V: TRBV6-4; size: .; CDR3: CASSGLAGGTDTQYF; DNA: TGTGCCAGCAGTGGGTTAGCGGGGGGCACAGATACGCAGTATTTT
J: TRBJ2-1; D: TRBD2; V: TRBV5-4; size: .; CDR3: CASSTSGGAYNEQFF; DNA: TGTGCCAGCAGCACGAGCGGGGGGGCTTACAATGAGCAGTTCTTC
J: TRBJ2-6; D: .; V: TRBV9; size: .; CDR3: CASSMRSGANVLTF; DNA: TGTGCCAGCAGCATGAGATCTGGGGCCAACGTCCTGACTTTC
J: TRBJ2-4; D: .; V: TRBV28; size: .; CDR3: CASSGRGVAKNIQYF; DNA: TGTGCCAGCAGTGGCAGGGGCGTAGCCAAAAACATTCAGTACTTC
J: TRBJ2-3; D: TRBD2; V: TRBV28; size: .; CDR3: CASSSSGGAADTQYF; DNA: TGTGCCAGCAGCAGTAGCGGGGGGGCCGCAGATACGCAGTATTTT
J: TRBJ1-2; D: .; V: TRBV30; size: .; CDR3: CAAPPGSANYGYTF; DNA: TGTGCCGCCCCTCCGGGATCAGCTAACTATGGCTACACCTTC
J: TRBJ1-5; D: .; V: TRBV24-1; size: .; CDR3: CATSDSGSNQPQHF; DNA: TGTGCCACCAGTGATTCAGGTAGCAATCAGCCCCAGCATTTT
J: TRBJ1-1; D: TRBD1; V: TRBV10-3; size: .; CDR3: CAISETGGKNTEAFF; DNA: TGTGCCATCAGTGAGACAGGGGGGAAGAACACTGAAGCTTTCTTT
J: TRBJ1-1; D: TRBD1; V: TRBV25-1; size: once; CDR3: CASSITGGRTFF; DNA: TGTGCCAGCAGTATTACAGGGGGAAGAACTTTCTTT
J: TRBJ2-2; D: .; V: TRBV5-6; size: .; CDR3: CASSLLAPTGELFF; DNA: TGTGCCAGCAGCTTGCTAGCACCCACCGGGGAGCTGTTTTTT
J: TRBJ2-2; D: TRBD2; V: TRBV9; size: .; CDR3: CASSVASGGNSGELFF; DNA: TGTGCCAGCAGCGTAGCCAGCGGGGGCAATTCCGGGGAGCTGTTTTTT
J: TRBJ1-2; D: TRBD1; V: TRBV29-1; size: .; CDR3: CSVGTRGVYGYTF; DNA: TGCAGCGTTGGGACCAGGGGGGTCTATGGCTACACCTTC
J: TRBJ2-1; D: .; V: TRBV5-1; size: .; CDR3: CASSLGDIYNEQFF; DNA: TGCGCCAGCAGCTTGGGTGACATTTACAATGAGCAGTTCTTC
J: TRBJ1-5; D: .; V: TRBV9; size: .; CDR3: CASSVGPSGNQPQHF; DNA: TGTGCCAGCAGCGTTGGGCCCAGTGGGAATCAGCCCCAGCATTTT
J: TRBJ1-2; D: .; V: TRBV28; size: .; CDR3: CASSLGQGNYGYTF; DNA: TGTGCCAGCAGTTTGGGGCAGGGGAACTATGGCTACACCTTC
J: TRBJ1-2; D: TRBD1; V: TRBV19; size: .; CDR3: CASSGQGYSGYTF; DNA: TGTGCCAGTAGCGGACAGGGGTATAGTGGCTACACCTTC